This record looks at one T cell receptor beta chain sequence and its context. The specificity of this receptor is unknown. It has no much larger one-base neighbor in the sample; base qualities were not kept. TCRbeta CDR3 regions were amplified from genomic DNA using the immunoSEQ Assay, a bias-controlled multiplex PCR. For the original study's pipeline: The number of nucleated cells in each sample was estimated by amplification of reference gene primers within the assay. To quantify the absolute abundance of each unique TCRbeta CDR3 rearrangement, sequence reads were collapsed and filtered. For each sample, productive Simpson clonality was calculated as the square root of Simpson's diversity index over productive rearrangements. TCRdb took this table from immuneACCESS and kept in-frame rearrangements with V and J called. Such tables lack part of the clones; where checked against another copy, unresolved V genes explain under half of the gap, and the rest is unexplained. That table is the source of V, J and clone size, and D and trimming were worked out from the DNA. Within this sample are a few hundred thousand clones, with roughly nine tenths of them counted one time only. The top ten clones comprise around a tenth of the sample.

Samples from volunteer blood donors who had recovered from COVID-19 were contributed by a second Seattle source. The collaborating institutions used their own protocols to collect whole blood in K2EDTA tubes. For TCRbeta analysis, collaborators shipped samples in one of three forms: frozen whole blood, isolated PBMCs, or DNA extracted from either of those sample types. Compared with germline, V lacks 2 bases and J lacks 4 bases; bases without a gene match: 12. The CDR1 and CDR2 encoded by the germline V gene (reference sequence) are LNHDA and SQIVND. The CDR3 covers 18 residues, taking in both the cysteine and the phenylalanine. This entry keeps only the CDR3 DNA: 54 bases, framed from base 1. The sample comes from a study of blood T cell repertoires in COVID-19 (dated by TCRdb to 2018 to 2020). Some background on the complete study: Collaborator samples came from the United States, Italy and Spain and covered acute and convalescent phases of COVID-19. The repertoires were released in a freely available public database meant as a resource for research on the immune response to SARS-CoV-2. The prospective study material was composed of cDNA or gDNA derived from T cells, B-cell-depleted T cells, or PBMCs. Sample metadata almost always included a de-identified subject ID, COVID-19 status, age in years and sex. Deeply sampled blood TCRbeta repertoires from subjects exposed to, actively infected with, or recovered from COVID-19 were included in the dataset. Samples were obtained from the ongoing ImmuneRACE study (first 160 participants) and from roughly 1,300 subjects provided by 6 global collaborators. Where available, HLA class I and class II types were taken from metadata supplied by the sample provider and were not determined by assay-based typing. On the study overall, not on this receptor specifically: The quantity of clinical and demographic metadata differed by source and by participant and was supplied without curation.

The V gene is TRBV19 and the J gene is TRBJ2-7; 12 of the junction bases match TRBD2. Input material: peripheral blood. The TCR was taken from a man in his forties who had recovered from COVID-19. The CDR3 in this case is CASSIRLAGDGFPYEQYF. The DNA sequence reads TGTGCCAGTAGTATACGACTAGCGGGAGATGGTTTCCCATACGAGCAGTACTTC. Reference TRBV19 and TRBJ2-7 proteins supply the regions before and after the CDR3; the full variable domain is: DGGITQSPKYLFRKEGQNVTLSCEQNLNHDAMYWYRQDPGQGLRLIYYSQIVNDFQKGDIAEGYSVSREKKESFPLTVTSAQKNPTAFYLCASSIRLAGDGFPYEQYFGPGTRLTVT.